This T cell receptor beta chain was sequenced for a study of beta chain features in type 1 diabetes. Sequenced material consisted of expressed TCRB transcripts (all of the isolated RNA was reverse transcribed). Method: immunoSEQ multiplex PCR; TCRdb's copy keeps in-frame clones and lacks some. The top ten clones hold roughly 1% of a sample with around 280,000 clones, about 7.8% of them seen once. V was pared by 6 bases and J by 6 bases, with 14 bases between. The CDR3 has 14 amino acids. Germline V gene lookup returns CDR1 MNHEY and CDR2 SVGAGI. The sequence came from a woman under 30 in good health. Sequenced: central memory CD4+ T cells from blood. The rearrangement joins TRBV6-5 to TRBJ1-4; no firm D call. The CDR3 spells CASRRTGSDEKLFF. CDR3 nucleotide sequence: TGTGCCAGCAGAAGGACCGGGAGTGATGAAAAACTGTTTTTT.